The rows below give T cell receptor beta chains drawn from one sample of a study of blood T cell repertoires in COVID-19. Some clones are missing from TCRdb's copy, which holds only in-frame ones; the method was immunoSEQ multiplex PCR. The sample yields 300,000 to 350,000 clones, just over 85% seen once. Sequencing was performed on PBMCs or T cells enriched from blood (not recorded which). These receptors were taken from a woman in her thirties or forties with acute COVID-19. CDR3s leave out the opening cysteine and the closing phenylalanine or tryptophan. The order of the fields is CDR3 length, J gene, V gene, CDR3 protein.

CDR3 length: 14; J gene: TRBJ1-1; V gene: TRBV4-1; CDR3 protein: ASSPIGLRGLNEAF
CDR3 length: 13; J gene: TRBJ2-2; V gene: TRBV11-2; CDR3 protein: ASSLDTTGHGELF
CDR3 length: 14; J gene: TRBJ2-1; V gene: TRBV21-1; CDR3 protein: ASSTTRTSGDNEQF
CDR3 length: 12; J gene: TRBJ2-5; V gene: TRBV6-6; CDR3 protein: ASRPGGGGFDQY
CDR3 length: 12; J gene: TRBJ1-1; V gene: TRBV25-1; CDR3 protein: ASSEEAGFTEAF
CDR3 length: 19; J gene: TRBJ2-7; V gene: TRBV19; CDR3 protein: ASIFLRGPPNNTNHSYEQY
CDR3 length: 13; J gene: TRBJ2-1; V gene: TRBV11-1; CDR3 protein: ASSFYGGSYNEQF
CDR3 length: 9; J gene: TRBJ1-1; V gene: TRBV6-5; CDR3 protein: ASKTETEAF
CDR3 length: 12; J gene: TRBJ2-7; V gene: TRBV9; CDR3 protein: ASSATGWSYEQY
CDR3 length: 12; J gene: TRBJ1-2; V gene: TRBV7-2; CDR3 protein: ASRGQGADYGYT
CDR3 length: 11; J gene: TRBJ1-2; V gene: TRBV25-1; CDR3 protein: ASSEWTGGGYT
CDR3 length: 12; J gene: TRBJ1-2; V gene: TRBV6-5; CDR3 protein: ASRAGGVSYGYT
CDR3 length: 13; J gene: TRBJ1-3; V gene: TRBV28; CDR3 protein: ASSPQGGPGNTIY
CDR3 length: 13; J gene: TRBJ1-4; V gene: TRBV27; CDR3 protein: ASSKGTGLNEKLF
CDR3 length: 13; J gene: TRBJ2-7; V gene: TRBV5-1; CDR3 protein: ASSYDGLGGYEQY
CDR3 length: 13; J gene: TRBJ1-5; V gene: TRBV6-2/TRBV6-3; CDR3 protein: ASSYGRTDNQPQH
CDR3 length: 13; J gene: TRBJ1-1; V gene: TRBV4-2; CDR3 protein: ASSQDFGKSTEAF
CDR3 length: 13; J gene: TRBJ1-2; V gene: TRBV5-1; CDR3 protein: ASSPGHRDNYGYT
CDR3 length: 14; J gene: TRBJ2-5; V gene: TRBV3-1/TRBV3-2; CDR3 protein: ASSQDAGTSQETQY
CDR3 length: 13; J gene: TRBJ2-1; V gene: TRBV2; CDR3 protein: ASSEKVQRNNEQF
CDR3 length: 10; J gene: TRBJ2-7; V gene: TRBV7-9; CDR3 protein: ASSLDTGPGY
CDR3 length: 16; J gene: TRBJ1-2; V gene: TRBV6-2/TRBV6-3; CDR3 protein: ASSYSTDRGPLNYGYT
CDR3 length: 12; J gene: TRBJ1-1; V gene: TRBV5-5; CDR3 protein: ASNLDRANTEAF
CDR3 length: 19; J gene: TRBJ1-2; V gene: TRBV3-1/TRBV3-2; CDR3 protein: ASSQLPPGQGWTILDYGYT
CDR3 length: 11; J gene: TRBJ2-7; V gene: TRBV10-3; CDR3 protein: AAKSGDHYEQY
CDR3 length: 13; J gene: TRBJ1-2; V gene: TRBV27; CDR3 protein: ASSPLTGNYYGYT